The sequence of this TCR beta chain was determined in a study of blood T cells in healthy people across ages. The study, taken as a whole, reports: Expanded clonotype shifts may have been confounded, as the donors had an unknown CMV status. Without sorted subsets, naive and antigen-experienced compartments could not be conclusively compared.

Each individual donor underwent a draw of roughly 10 milliliters of peripheral blood. Trimming took off 2 bases at V and 6 bases at J, with 19 bases between the two ends. Germline assignment: CDR1 LGHNA and CDR2 YSLEER. This CDR3 region has 17 residues. A second PCR of 7 to 11 cycles used a sample-barcoded 5' primer and a J-beta primer mix. Each TCR beta cDNA got a 12-nucleotide random molecular identifier. TCRdb used MiXCR to reprocess the 5' RACE reads, holding one entry per CDR3 protein. The sample records 1,500,000 or so distinct CDR3 sequences, approximately 59% being singletons. With regard to this clonotype: Its antigen is not identified.

Sample: blood. This TCR derives from a man younger than 35 in good health. The gene calls are TRBV4-3 and TRBJ2-2, with D tentatively TRBD1 or TRBD2 (5 bases each). This chain's CDR3 is CASSQRNRDLGAGELFF. CDR3 nucleotides: TGCGCCAGCAGCCAAAGAAACCGGGACCTAGGAGCCGGGGAGCTGTTTTTT.